This T cell receptor (beta chain) was identified during a study of T cell responses to AZD1222 COVID-19 vaccine (dated by TCRdb to 2020 to 2023). For the study in its entirety: A total of approximately 250 trial participants underwent TCR sequencing, of whom about 210 had received two doses of AZD1222 and about 26 had received two doses of the MenACWY control vaccine. Trial participants were enrolled into age subgroups of 18-55, 56-69 and 70-plus years, which contained 148, 28 and 57 TCR-sequenced participants, respectively.

The CDR3 contains 15 residues, cysteine and phenylalanine counted. The retained sequence is limited to the CDR3, 45 bases, with the frame set at the first base. V is trimmed back by 3 bases and J by 6 bases, and the junction contains 5 bases that no gene match accounts for. CDR1 and CDR2, per the germline V gene, are SGHTA and FQGNSA. Sample time point, as interpreted from the label and publication: about 28 days (+/-7) after the second vaccine dose. This specimen's treatment or condition label, interpreted: meningococcal conjugate vaccine given as trial control. Vaccinee samples came from UK trials COV001 and COV002, including a single-blind randomized controlled phase 2/3 trial of AZD1222 (ChAdOx1 nCoV-19) in healthy adults. For TCRbeta chain sequencing, PBMC samples from trial participants were taken at day 0 and at day 28 after the second dose. Broader findings and caveats from the paper: A significant rise in spike-specific TCR breadth and depth was observed after two AZD1222 doses relative to day 0 and relative to MenACWY recipients. The 56-69-year group was small, and its depth increase did not reach significance, likely because of low power. Vaccine-associated CD4 TCRs spanned the whole spike protein, with dominant responses in regions 160-218 and 743-854. Participants were mostly white British, with more females than males. The authors suggested clonal diversity may have been underestimated. No day 14 peak-response samples were available, so repertoires were characterized only after the peak T cell response. Conclusions about previously exposed vaccinees were limited because only a handful of AZD1222 recipients were SARS-CoV-2 seropositive at baseline. Nearly half of unique spike-specific TCRs reportedly recognized epitopes outside regions mutated in the B.1.351 and B.1.1.7 variants.

The CDR3 regions of human TCRbeta chains were analyzed by immunosequencing. On the study's bioinformatics: Repertoire TCRs were checked for matches against a reference library of SARS-CoV-2-specific TCRs that had been generated using the MIRA antigen-specificity platform. Breadth meant the fraction of unique TCRs that were SARS-CoV-2-associated, whereas depth meant the fraction of total T cells that were SARS-CoV-2-associated. Using the MIRA data, each spike-specific TCR was mapped to the spike region that the TCR reacts to and placed in a CD4 or CD8 class. Log10-transformed breadth and depth values were compared by one-way ANOVA with Sidak's multiple comparisons tests. This immuneACCESS table, as held by TCRdb, lists in-frame sequences with V and J called but not all clones. Of the missing ones, under half trace to an unresolved V gene in checked studies; the others have no known cause. V and J calls and clone size follow that table, whereas D and trimming were derived from the DNA. This sample holds about 120,000 clones; 80% to 95% were observed only once. Of the sample, over 4% falls within the top ten clones.

With respect to this clone: What this receptor recognizes is not known. The record has no base qualities; no much larger clone is one base away.

This receptor was obtained from an adult who received the MenACWY meningococcal vaccine as a control. The source material was peripheral blood, sampled 28 days after the second dose of the MenACWY control vaccine. The rearrangement combines TRBV7-2 with TRBJ2-5, and 12 bases in between align with TRBD2. Read as DNA, the sequence is TGTGCCAGCAGCTTGGACGGACTAGCGGGAAAGACCCAGTACTTC. This gives the protein CASSLDGLAGKTQYF.